This T cell receptor (beta chain) stems from a study of T cells after yellow fever vaccination. General study results and limits: Only a minor proportion of clonotypes was detected across both CD4 and CD8 compartments. Among primary-vaccination clones, most reappeared after the booster, at about 95% for CD4 and about 90% for CD8. Highly abundant clonotypes carried over from the bulk population could end up in FACS-sorted repertoires as contaminants.

5'RACE template switching generated TCR cDNA, adding a universal primer site and UMIs. In TCRdb, the 5' RACE reads were re-called with MiXCR into one record per CDR3 protein. The table lists around 140,000 distinct CDR3 sequences, under 7% of them singletons, with approximately 0.59% in the top ten. The CDR3 spans 12 residues. The V end lost 0 bases, the J end lost 5 bases, and 4 bases lay between the germline ends. In germline, CDR1 is MNHEY, CDR2 SVGEGT. This clonotype has a handful of counts. Its antigen is unknown. The sequence came from a man aged 30 to 45 who received the YFV17D yellow fever vaccine. Material: CD4+ T cells sorted from PBMCs, obtained 10 days after the yellow fever booster vaccination. The chain has TRBV6-2 or TRBV6-3 and TRBJ1-1, with unresolved D. The CDR3 protein is CASSYSFTEAFF. CDR3 coding DNA: TGTGCCAGCAGTTACTCCTTTACTGAAGCTTTCTTT.